This TCR beta chain was observed in a study of beta chain features in type 1 diabetes. Study-level findings and limits: Significant though moderate, a shortening of TCRB CDR3s appeared in all four CD4+ subsets of Type 1 diabetes patients. Compared to healthy donors, patients appeared to have naive, central memory and Treg TCRB repertoires that were more alike. Type 1 diabetes patients had fewer VDJ junction insertions and more deletions.

CDR3 length: 18 residues. Germline V gene lookup returns CDR1 SGHVS and CDR2 FQNEAQ. Losses at the gene ends were 1 base for V and 5 bases for J; bases not matched to a gene: 16. This clone was seen a few times. What it binds is not known. Since all of the isolated RNA was reverse transcribed, expressed TCRB transcripts were what got sequenced. Assay: immunoSEQ multiplex PCR; the TCRdb copy retains only in-frame clones and omits some. In the table there are fewer than 300,000 clones, 20% of which are singletons. V usage is TRBV7-8 and J usage is TRBJ2-5, with 7 bases identical to TRBD2. The sample comprised naive CD4+ T cells from blood. This sequence was found in a woman in her forties with type 1 diabetes. CDR3 sequence reads: CASSLVQPKRGAPETQYF. CDR3 nucleotides: TGTGCCAGCAGCTTAGTTCAGCCAAAGCGGGGCGCTCCTGAGACCCAGTACTTC.